This TCR beta chain was sequenced during a study of shared clonotypes between healthy human individuals. Sequencing used immunoSEQ multiplex PCR; TCRdb keeps in-frame clones, though not all of them. The sample records 1.6 million or so clones, 98% being singletons. Worth noting for this clone: Its cognate antigen is unknown.

Whole-study findings and limits: What rarefaction showed was incomplete sorted-subset sequencing despite large depth.

Losses at the gene ends were 4 bases for V and 5 bases for J; bases not matched to a gene: 8. CDR1 and CDR2 from the germline V gene are GTSNPN and SVGIG (reference sequence). There are 15 residues in the CDR3. Sequencing was carried out using naive CD4+ T cells sorted from blood. Subset specified: CD45RA+ positively selected. The clonotype originates from a man aged 25 to 40 in good health. This chain links TRBV30 with TRBJ2-1, with 10 bases matching TRBD1. Here the CDR3 reads CAWNLRQGADNEQFF. The DNA of the CDR3 is TGTGCCTGGAACCTTCGACAGGGGGCCGACAATGAGCAGTTCTTC.